Below are 23 T cell receptor beta chains sequenced from a single sample in a study of cytomegalovirus exposure and HLA in healthy donors. With 60 Vbeta and 13 Jbeta primers, the PCR was carried out. TCRdb's copy holds only in-frame clones and misses some; the assay was immunoSEQ multiplex PCR. This sample contains roughly 120,000 clones. Sequenced: PBMCs. The receptors derive from a man aged 25-40 years in good health and CMV-seronegative.

A note on this clone: This sample includes further DNA sequences coding for the same CDR3. The V call is TRBV6-1, the J call TRBJ1-4; weak D call: TRBD1 (5 bases). Trimming took 4 bases from V and 7 from J, leaving 19 bases between them. The germline gives CDR1 MNHNS, CDR2 SASEGT. The CDR3 is 16 residues long. The CDR3: CASSVRDSHPFEKLFF. CDR3 in DNA: TGTGCCAGCAGTGTCCGAGACAGCCATCCGTTTGAAAAACTGTTTTTT.

The chain recombines TRBV30 with TRBJ2-7, with D perhaps TRBD1 (7 bases). The ends were cut back, 1 base at V and 5 bases at J, with 15 bases in the middle. This CDR3 spans 14 amino acids. Germline CDR1 GTSNPN, CDR2 SVGIG (reference sequence). In DNA form, the CDR3 reads TGTGCCTGGAGTGAGGGGGCTCGGGGGAACGAGCAGTACTTC. Translation gives CAWSEGARGNEQYF. Full variable domain (remainder filled in from reference TRBV30 and TRBJ2-7): SQTIHQWPATLVQPVGSPLSLECTVEGTSNPNLYWYRQAAGRGLQLLFYSVGIGQISSEVPQNLSASRPQDRQFILSSKKLLLSDSGFYLCAWSEGARGNEQYFGPGTRLTVT.

The chain combines TRBV29-1 with TRBJ2-7, with TRBD2 identical over 7 bases. V was pared by 0 bases and J by 7 bases, with 15 bases of the junction left unmatched. CDR3 length: 16 amino acids. Germline values: CDR1 SQVTM, CDR2 ANQGSEA. Here the CDR3 DNA reads TGCAGCGTTGAAGATCGATCGTCTTGGGCTAGCGGAGAGCAGTACTTC. It specifies CSVEDRSSWASGEQYF.

The rearrangement joins TRBV4-3 to TRBJ2-1, with TRBD2 matching 11 bases. The germline V gene has CDR1 LGHNA and CDR2 YSLEER. V gave up 1 base and J gave up 8 bases; unmatched junction bases: 7. The CDR3 length is 16 residues. CDR3 region: CASSQGLAGGGHEQFF. The CDR3 DNA sequence: TGCGCCAGCAGCCAAGGCCTAGCGGGAGGTGGGCATGAGCAGTTCTTC.

The genes are TRBV5-1 and TRBJ1-1; D is unresolved. The CDR3 has 13 amino acids. CDR1 is SGHRS, CDR2 YFSETQ, per germline. Trimming took 0 bases from V and 8 from J, leaving 11 bases between them. The CDR3 sequence is CASSLDGFREAFF. In DNA, the CDR3 is TGCGCCAGCAGCTTGGACGGATTCAGGGAAGCTTTCTTT.

V usage is TRBV5-1 and J usage is TRBJ1-3; D unresolved. The CDR3 length is 14 residues. V lost 0 bases, J lost 4 bases, and 8 bases lay in between. CDR1 is SGHRS, CDR2 YFSETQ, per germline. The CDR3 spells CASSLAGRGNTIYF. The CDR3 nucleotides are TGCGCCAGCAGCTTGGCGGGGAGGGGAAACACCATATATTTT.

This sequence joins TRBV5-4 and TRBJ2-7; 9 bases are a match to TRBD2. V lost 1 base and J lost 0; bases outside the gene matches: 11. CDR1 is SGHNT, CDR2 YYREEE, per germline (reference sequence). The CDR3 runs to 18 residues. CDR3 residues: CASSLTSGFFFSSYEQYF. The DNA of the CDR3 is TGTGCCAGCAGCTTGACTAGCGGGTTTTTCTTTAGCTCCTACGAGCAGTACTTC.

The chain joins TRBV25-1 to TRBJ2-7; 9 nucleotides match TRBD1. The CDR3 totals 15 residues. The V and J ends lost 2 bases and 2 bases, in that order; junction bases with no gene match: 4. Germline lookup yields CDR1 MGHDK and CDR2 SYGVNS. This chain's CDR3 is CASSEIGDRAYEQYF. The CDR3 nucleotides read TGTGCCAGCAGTGAAATAGGGGACAGGGCCTACGAGCAGTACTTC.

The chain recombines TRBV28 with TRBJ1-4; weak D call: TRBD1 (5 bases). Germline loops: CDR1 MDHEN, CDR2 SYDVKM. V lost 10 bases, J lost 5 bases, and 11 bases lay in between. The CDR3 runs 12 residues. CDR3 loop: CAIQQGNEKLFF. The CDR3 DNA is TGTGCCATACAGCAGGGAAATGAAAAACTGTTTTTT.

The chain employs TRBV2 and TRBJ1-3; weak D call: TRBD1 (6 bases). The CDR3 is 15 residues long. V was clipped by 5 bases and J by 1 base, with 12 bases between them. Germline V gene sequence: CDR1 SNHLY, CDR2 FYNNEI. Here the CDR3 DNA reads TGTGCCAGCAGTCTTCCCCAGGGGTCTGGAAACACCATATATTTT. As protein: CASSLPQGSGNTIYF.

This chain connects TRBV7-2 to TRBJ1-3, with 8 bases lining up with TRBD1. Trimming at V came to 4 bases and at J to 10 bases, leaving 9 bases not matched to a gene. The CDR3 is 14 residues long. Looked up from germline, CDR1 is SGHTA and CDR2 is FQGNSA. The chain's CDR3 is CASSSKQGGGTIYF. The CDR3 nucleotides read TGTGCCAGCAGCTCAAAACAGGGGGGAGGTACCATATATTTT.

V and J are TRBV6-1 and TRBJ2-7; 10 bases line up with TRBD2. CDR3 length: 15 residues. Germline V gene data show CDR1 as MNHNS and CDR2 as SASEGT. The V and J ends lost 5 bases and 5 bases, in that order; junction bases with no gene match: 9. The CDR3 spells CASSIRPGTSDEQYF. The CDR3 DNA sequence: TGTGCCAGCAGTATCCGTCCGGGGACTAGCGACGAGCAGTACTTC.

The chain is built from TRBV2 and TRBJ1-2; weak D call: TRBD1 (5 bases). V was cut by 11 bases and J by 8 bases, with 18 bases left in between. Germline V gene lookup returns CDR1 SNHLY and CDR2 FYNNEI. This CDR3 region has 12 residues. Here the CDR3 DNA reads TGTGCCTTTTCTAAAACCGGGGGAGGCTACACCTTC. Protein product: CAFSKTGGGYTF.

This sequence joins TRBV27 and TRBJ1-1, with TRBD1 matching 12 bases. In germline, CDR1 is MNHEY, CDR2 SMNVEV (reference sequence). With 6 bases clipped from V and 7 bases from J, the junction kept 6 bases outside the gene matches. The CDR3 spans 14 residues. This CDR3 reads CASSPGTGGGEAFF. CDR3 DNA: TGTGCCAGCAGCCCCGGGACAGGGGGCGGTGAAGCTTTCTTT.

This sequence joins TRBV11-2 and TRBJ2-7, with TRBD1 as a possible D gene (6 bases). V was cut by 4 bases and J by 2 bases, with 15 bases left in between. This CDR3 region has 15 residues. Germline CDR1 SGHAT, CDR2 FQNNGV. In DNA form, the CDR3 reads TGTGCCAGCAGCTCAACACAGGGATTCCCCTACGAGCAGTACTTC. It is translated as CASSSTQGFPYEQYF.

The V gene is TRBV7-9, the J gene TRBJ1-5; 7 nucleotides line up with TRBD1. The CDR3 is 16 amino acids. J lost 0 bases, V lost 3 bases, and 5 bases had no gene match. The germline CDR1 and CDR2 sequences are SEHNR and FQNEAQ (reference sequence). In DNA form, the CDR3 reads TGTGCCAGCAGCTTGGCTGGGACAGCTAGCAATCAGCCCCAGCATTTT. It yields the protein CASSLAGTASNQPQHF.

CDR3 amino acids: CASSLSTSVSSYNEQFF. The CDR3 DNA follows: TGTGCCAGCAGTTTATCGACTAGCGTGAGCTCCTACAATGAGCAGTTCTTC. The chain carries TRBV28 and TRBJ2-1; TRBD2 matches 8 bases. The CDR3 contains 17 residues. Germline V gives CDR1 MDHEN, CDR2 SYDVKM. The V segment lost 1 base and the J segment 0 bases; nucleotides outside the gene matches: 5.

The chain joins TRBV27 to TRBJ2-7; TRBD1 matches at 10 bases. V lost 3 bases and J lost 9; bases outside the gene matches: 11. Germline CDR1 MNHEY, CDR2 SMNVEV (reference sequence). CDR3 length equals 15 residues. The CDR3 bases are TGTGCCAGCAGTTTGTCCGGGACAGGGGTCTCACGGCAGTACTTC. It specifies CASSLSGTGVSRQYF.

V gene TRBV4-1 combines with J gene TRBJ1-1; 10 nucleotides match TRBD1. Germline V gene sequence: CDR1 MGHRA, CDR2 YSYEKL. The CDR3 length is 16 residues. V trimming: 4 bases; J trimming: 7 bases; junction bases outside the gene matches: 12. The CDR3 spells CASSRRQGADRLEAFF. CDR3 sequence (DNA): TGCGCCAGCAGCCGCAGACAGGGGGCGGATCGGCTTGAAGCTTTCTTT.

The CDR3 loop is CASRLAGYEQYF. CDR3 DNA sequence: TGTGCCAGCAGGCTTGCGGGCTACGAGCAGTACTTC. The rearrangement uses TRBV2 and TRBJ2-7, with TRBD2 as a possible D gene (5 bases). Germline assignment: CDR1 SNHLY and CDR2 FYNNEI. The V end was cut by 6 bases, the J end by 3 bases, with 9 bases between. CDR3 length: 12 amino acids.

This chain joins TRBV19 and TRBJ2-4; a possible D gene is TRBD2 (6 bases). Trimming cost V 1 base and J 8 bases, with 12 bases left between them. CDR3 size: 14 residues. Per germline, CDR1 LNHDA and CDR2 SQIVND (reference sequence). CDR3 amino acids: CASSIGGTGDIQYF. The CDR3 DNA is TGTGCCAGTAGTATAGGTGGGACTGGGGACATTCAGTACTTC. The full variable domain, in which reference TRBV19 and TRBJ2-4 provide the parts outside the CDR3, is DGGITQSPKYLFRKEGQNVTLSCEQNLNHDAMYWYRQDPGQGLRLIYYSQIVNDFQKGDIAEGYSVSREKKESFPLTVTSAQKNPTAFYLCASSIGGTGDIQYFGAGTRLSVL.

This chain uses TRBV20-1 with TRBJ1-1; no reliable D call. V lost 5 bases, J lost 6 bases, and 10 bases lay in between. The CDR3 is 11 residues long. Looked up from germline, CDR1 is DFQATT and CDR2 is SNEGSKA (reference sequence). CDR3 sequence reads: CSAAGGAEAFF. As DNA, the CDR3 is TGCAGTGCTGCGGGAGGCGCTGAAGCTTTCTTT.

The rearrangement links TRBV30 to TRBJ2-1; TRBD2 is a possible D gene (5 bases). Trimming pared 4 bases from V and 3 bases from J, leaving 16 bases between. The CDR3 loop spans 15 amino acids. From germline, CDR1 is GTSNPN and CDR2 SVGIG (reference sequence). The CDR3: CAWTDPSTHYNEQFF. The DNA of the CDR3 is TGTGCCTGGACCGACCCTAGCACTCACTACAATGAGCAGTTCTTC.